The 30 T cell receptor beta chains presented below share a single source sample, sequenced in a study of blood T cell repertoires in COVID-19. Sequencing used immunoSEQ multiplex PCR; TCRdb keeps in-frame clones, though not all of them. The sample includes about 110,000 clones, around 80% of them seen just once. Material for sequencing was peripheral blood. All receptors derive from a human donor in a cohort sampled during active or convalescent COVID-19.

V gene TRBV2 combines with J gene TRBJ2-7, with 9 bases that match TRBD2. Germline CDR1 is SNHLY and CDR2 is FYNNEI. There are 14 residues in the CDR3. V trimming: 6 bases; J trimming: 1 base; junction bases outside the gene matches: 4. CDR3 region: CASRRSGGSYEQYF. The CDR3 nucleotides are TGTGCCAGCAGGAGAAGCGGGGGGTCCTACGAGCAGTACTTC.

The DNA for the CDR3 is TGTGCCAGCTCACCACCGAACTCCCGGGTGGCTGGAAACACCATATATTTT. Protein: CASSPPNSRVAGNTIYF. The rearrangement joins TRBV18 to TRBJ1-3; D is unresolved. CDR1 and CDR2 from the germline V gene are KGHSH and LQKENI. Trimming left V 0 bases short and J 2 bases short, with 14 bases between. This CDR3 comprises 17 residues.

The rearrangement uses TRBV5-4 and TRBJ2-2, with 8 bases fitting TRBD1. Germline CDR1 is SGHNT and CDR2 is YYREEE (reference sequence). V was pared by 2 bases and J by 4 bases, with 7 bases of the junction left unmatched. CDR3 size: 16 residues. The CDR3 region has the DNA TGTGCCAGCAGCTTATCCGGGACAGGTGTCACCGGGGAGCTGTTTTTT. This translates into CASSLSGTGVTGELFF.

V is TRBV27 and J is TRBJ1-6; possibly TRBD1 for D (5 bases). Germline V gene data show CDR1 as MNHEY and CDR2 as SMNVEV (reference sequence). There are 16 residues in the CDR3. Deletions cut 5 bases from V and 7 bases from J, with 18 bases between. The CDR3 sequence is CASSLPRTWGNSPLHF. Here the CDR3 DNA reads TGTGCCAGCAGTCTCCCAAGGACATGGGGAAATTCACCCCTCCACTTT.

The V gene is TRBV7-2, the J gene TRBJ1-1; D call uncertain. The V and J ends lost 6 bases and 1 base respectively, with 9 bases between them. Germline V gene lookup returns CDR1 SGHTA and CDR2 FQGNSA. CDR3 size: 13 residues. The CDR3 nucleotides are TGTGCCAGCAGACTGACACCGAACACTGAAGCTTTCTTT. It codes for CASRLTPNTEAFF. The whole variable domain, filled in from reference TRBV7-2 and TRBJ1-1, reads GAGVSQSPSNKVTEKGKDVELRCDPISGHTALYWYRQSLGQGLEFLIYFQGNSAPDKSGLPSDRFSAERTGGSVSTLTIQRTQQEDSAVYLCASRLTPNTEAFFGQGTRLTVV.

The CDR3 sequence is CASSGGVNNEQFF. CDR3 nucleotides: TGTGCCAGCAGTGGGGGGGTAAACAATGAGCAGTTCTTC. The chain combines TRBV9 with TRBJ2-1, with 7 positions matching TRBD2. The ends lost 5 bases at V and 5 bases at J; junction bases unmatched: 4. CDR3 length: 13 amino acids. Looked up from germline, CDR1 is SGDLS and CDR2 is YYNGEE.

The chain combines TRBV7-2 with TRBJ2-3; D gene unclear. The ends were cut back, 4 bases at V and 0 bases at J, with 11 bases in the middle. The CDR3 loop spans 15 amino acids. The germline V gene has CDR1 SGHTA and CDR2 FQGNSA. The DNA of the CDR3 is TGTGCCAGCAGCTCCCTTGCGTCAAGCACAGATACGCAGTATTTT. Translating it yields CASSSLASSTDTQYF.

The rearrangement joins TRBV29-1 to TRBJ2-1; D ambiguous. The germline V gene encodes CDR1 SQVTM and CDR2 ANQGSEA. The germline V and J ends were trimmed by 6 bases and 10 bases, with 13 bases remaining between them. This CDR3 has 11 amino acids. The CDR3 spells CSVSRGREQFF. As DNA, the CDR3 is TGCAGCGTCTCCCGAGGTCGGGAGCAGTTCTTC.

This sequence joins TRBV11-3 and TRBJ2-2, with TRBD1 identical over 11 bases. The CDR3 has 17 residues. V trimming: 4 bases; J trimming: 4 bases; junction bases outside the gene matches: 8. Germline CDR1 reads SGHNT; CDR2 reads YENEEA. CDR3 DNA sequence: TGTGCCAGCAGCTCCACCCCCGGGACAGGGGGCACCGGGGAGCTGTTTTTT. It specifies CASSSTPGTGGTGELFF.

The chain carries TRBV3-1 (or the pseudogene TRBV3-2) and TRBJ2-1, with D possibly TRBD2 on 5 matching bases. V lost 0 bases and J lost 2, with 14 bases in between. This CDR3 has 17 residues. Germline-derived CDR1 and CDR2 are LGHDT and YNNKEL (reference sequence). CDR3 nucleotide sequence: TGTGCCAGCAGCCAAGATTGGGCAAGCGGAGCCTACAATGAGCAGTTCTTC. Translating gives CASSQDWASGAYNEQFF.

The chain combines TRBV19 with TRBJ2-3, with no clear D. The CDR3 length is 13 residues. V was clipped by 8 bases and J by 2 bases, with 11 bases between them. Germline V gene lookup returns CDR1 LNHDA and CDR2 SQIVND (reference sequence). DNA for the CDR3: TGTGCCAGTCGTCAGATTCTCACAGATACGCAGTATTTT. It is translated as CASRQILTDTQYF. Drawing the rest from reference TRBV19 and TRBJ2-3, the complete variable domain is DGGITQSPKYLFRKEGQNVTLSCEQNLNHDAMYWYRQDPGQGLRLIYYSQIVNDFQKGDIAEGYSVSREKKESFPLTVTSAQKNPTAFYLCASRQILTDTQYFGPGTRLTVL.

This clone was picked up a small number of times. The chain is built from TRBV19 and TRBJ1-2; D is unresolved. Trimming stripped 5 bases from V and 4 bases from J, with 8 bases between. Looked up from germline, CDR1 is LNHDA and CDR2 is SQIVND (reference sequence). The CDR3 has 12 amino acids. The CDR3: CASSWRSYGYTF. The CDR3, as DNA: TGTGCCAGTAGTTGGAGGAGCTATGGCTACACCTTC.

The CDR3 region is CASSITLTRNEQFF. CDR3 DNA sequence: TGTGCCAGTAGTATAACCCTGACCAGGAATGAGCAGTTCTTC. V and J are TRBV19 and TRBJ2-1; D uncertain. Between the trimmed V and J ends, which lost 2 bases and 7 bases, there was a span of 12 bases. Germline-derived CDR1 and CDR2 are LNHDA and SQIVND (reference sequence). The CDR3 sequence is 14 residues long.

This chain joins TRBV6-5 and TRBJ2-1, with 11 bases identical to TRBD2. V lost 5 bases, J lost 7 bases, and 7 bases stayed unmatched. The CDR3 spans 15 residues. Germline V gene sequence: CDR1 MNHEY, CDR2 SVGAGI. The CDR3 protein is CASSRTSGSKNEQFF. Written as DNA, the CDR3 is TGTGCCAGCAGTCGCACTAGCGGGAGTAAGAATGAGCAGTTCTTC.

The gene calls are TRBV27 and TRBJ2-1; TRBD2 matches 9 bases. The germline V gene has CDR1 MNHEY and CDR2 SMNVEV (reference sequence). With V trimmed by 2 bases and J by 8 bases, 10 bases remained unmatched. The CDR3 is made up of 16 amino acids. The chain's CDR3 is CASSLSVAGGPHEQFF. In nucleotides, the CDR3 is TGTGCCAGCAGTTTAAGCGTGGCGGGGGGGCCCCATGAGCAGTTCTTC.

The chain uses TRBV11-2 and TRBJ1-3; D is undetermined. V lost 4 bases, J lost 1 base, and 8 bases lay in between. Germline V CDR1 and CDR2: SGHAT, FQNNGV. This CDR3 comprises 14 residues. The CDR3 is CASSSVRSGNTIYF. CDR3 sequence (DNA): TGTGCCAGCAGCTCCGTGAGATCTGGAAACACCATATATTTT.

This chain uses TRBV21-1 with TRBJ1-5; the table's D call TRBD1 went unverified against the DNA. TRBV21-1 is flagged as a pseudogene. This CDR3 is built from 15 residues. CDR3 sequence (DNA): TGTGCCAGCAGCAAAGGGACAGGGGGCAATCAGCCCCAGCATTTT. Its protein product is CASSKGTGGNQPQHF.

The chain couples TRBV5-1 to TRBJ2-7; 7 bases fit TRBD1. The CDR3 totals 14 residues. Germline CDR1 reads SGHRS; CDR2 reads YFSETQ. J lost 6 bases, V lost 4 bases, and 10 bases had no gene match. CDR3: CASSPFGAGGEQYF. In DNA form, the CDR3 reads TGCGCCAGCAGCCCTTTCGGGGCAGGGGGCGAGCAGTACTTC.

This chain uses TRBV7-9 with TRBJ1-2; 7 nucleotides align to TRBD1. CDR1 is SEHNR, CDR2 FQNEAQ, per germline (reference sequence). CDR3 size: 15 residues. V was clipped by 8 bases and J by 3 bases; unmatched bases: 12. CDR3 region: CASGRTGDWDYGYTF. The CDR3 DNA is TGTGCCAGCGGCAGGACAGGTGATTGGGACTATGGCTACACCTTC.

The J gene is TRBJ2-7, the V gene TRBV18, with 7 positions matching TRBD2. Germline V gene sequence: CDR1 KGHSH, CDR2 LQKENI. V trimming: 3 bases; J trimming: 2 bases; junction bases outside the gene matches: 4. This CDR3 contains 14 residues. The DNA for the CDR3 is TGTGCCAGCTCACCCGCGAGCGGGGCCTACGAGCAGTACTTC. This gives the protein CASSPASGAYEQYF.

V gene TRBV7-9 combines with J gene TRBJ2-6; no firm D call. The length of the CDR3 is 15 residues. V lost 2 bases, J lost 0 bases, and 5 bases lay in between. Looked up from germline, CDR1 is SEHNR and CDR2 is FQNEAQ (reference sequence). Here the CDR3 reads CASSLPGSGANVLTF. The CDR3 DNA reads TGTGCCAGCAGCTTACCGGGCTCTGGGGCCAACGTCCTGACTTTC.

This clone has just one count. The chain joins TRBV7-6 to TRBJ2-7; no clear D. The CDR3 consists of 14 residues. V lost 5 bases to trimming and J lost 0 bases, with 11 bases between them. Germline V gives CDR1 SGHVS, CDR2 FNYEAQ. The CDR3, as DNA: TGTGCCAGCAGCACGTCACACAGCTCCTACGAGCAGTACTTC. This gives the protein CASSTSHSSYEQYF.

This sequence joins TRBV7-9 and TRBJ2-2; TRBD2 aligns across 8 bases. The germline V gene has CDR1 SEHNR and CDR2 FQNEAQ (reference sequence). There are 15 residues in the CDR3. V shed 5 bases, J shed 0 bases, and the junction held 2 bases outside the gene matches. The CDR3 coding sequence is TGTGCCAGCAGCCCGGGACTAGCGAACACCGGGGAGCTGTTTTTT. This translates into CASSPGLANTGELFF.

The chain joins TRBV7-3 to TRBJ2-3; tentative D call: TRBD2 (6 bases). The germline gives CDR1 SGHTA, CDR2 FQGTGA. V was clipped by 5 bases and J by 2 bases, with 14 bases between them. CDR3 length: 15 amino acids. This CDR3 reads CASSANPGVTDTQYF. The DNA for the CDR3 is TGTGCCAGCAGCGCTAACCCGGGAGTCACAGATACGCAGTATTTT.

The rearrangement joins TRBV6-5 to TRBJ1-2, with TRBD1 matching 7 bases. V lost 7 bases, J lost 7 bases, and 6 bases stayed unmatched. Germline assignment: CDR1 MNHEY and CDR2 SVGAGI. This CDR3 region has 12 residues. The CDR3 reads CASNYGTVGYTF. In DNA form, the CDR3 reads TGTGCCAGCAACTACGGGACAGTTGGCTACACCTTC.

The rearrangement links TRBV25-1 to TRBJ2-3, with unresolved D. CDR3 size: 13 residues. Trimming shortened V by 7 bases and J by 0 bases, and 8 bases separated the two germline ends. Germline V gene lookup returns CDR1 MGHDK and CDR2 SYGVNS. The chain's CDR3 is CASNRGSTDTQYF. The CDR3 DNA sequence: TGTGCCAGCAACCGCGGAAGCACAGATACGCAGTATTTT.

CDR3 DNA sequence: TGTGCCAGCGGGGGGGCAACCAGCACAGATACGCAGTATTTT. Translated: CASGGATSTDTQYF. The gene calls are TRBV7-7 and TRBJ2-3; TRBD2 might be the D (7 bases). This CDR3 comprises 14 residues. Germline lookup yields CDR1 SSHAT and CDR2 FNYEAQ (reference sequence). V gave up 8 bases and J gave up 0 bases, with 12 bases separating them. Full variable domain (missing parts from reference TRBV7-7 and TRBJ2-3): GAGVSQSPRYKVTKRGQDVTLRCDPISSHATLYWYQQALGQGPEFLTYFNYEAQPDKSGLPSDRFSAERPEGSISTLTIQRTEQRDSAMYRCASGGATSTDTQYFGPGTRLTVL.

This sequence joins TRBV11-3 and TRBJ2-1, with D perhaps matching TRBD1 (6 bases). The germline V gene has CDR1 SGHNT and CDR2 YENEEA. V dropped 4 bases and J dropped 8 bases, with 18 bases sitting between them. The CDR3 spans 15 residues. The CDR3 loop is CASSSGTLLLHEQFF. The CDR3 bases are TGTGCCAGCAGCTCCGGGACACTGCTACTCCATGAGCAGTTCTTC.

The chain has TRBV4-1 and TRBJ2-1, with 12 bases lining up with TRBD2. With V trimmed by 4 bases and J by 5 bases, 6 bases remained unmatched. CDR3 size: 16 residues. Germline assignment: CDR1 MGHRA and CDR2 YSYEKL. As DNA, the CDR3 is TGCGCCAGCAGCCTCCACTGGACTAGCGGGAACAATGAGCAGTTCTTC. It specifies CASSLHWTSGNNEQFF.

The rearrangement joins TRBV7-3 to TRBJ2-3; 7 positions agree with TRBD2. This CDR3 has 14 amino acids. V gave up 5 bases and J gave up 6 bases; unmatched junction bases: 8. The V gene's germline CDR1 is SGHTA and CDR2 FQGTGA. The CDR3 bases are TGTGCCAGCAGCCATCAGTTGCGGGAGGATACGCAGTATTTT. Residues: CASSHQLREDTQYF.